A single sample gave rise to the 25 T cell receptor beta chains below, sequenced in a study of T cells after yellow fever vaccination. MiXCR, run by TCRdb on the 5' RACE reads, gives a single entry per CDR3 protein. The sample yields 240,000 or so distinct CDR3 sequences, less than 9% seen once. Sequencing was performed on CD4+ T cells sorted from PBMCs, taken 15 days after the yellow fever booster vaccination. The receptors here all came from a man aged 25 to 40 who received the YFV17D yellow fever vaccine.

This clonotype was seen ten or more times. CDR3 sequence (DNA): TGTGCCAGCAGCCTTACAGGGGAGGGAGGCTACACCTTC. It codes for CASSLTGEGGYTF. V is TRBV6-1 and J is TRBJ1-2, with 7 bases matching TRBD1. Germline trimming cut 6 bases from V and 8 bases from J; bases unmatched to any gene: 9. Germline V CDR1 and CDR2: MNHNS, SASEGT. This CDR3 comprises 13 residues.

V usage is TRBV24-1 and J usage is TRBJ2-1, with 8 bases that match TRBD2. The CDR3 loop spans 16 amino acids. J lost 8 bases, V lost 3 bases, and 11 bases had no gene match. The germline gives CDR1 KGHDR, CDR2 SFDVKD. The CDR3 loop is CATSDPSGGSLYEQFF. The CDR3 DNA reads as TGTGCCACCAGTGATCCCTCGGGAGGGTCCCTCTATGAGCAGTTCTTC.

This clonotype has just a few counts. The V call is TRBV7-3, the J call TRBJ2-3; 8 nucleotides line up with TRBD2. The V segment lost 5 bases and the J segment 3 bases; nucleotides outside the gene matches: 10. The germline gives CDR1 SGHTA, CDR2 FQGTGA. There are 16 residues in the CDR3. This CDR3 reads CASSQAGLVGTDTQYF. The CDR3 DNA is TGTGCCAGCAGCCAAGCGGGACTAGTCGGTACAGATACGCAGTATTTT.

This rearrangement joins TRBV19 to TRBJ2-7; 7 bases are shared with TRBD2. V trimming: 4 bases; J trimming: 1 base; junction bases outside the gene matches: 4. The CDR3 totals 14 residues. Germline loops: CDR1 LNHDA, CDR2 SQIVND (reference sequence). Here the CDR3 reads CASSSGGLSYEQYF. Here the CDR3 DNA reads TGTGCCAGTAGTAGCGGGGGACTATCCTACGAGCAGTACTTC.

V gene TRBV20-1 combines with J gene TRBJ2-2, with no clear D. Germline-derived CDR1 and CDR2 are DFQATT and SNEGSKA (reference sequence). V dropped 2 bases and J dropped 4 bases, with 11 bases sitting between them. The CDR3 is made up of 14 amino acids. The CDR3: CSARSLSFTGELFF. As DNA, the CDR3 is TGCAGTGCTAGATCCCTGAGCTTCACCGGGGAGCTGTTTTTT.

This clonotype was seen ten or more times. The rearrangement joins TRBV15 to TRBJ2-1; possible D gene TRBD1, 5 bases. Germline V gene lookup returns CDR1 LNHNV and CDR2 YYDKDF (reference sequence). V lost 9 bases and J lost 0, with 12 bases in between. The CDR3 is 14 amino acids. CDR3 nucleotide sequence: TGTGCCACGCACACTGACAGCTCCTACAATGAGCAGTTCTTC. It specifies CATHTDSSYNEQFF.

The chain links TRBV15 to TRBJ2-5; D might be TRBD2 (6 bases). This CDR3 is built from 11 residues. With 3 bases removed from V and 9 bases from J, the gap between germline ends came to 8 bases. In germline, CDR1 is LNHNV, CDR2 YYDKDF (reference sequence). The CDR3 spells CATSSPGAQYF. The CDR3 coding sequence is TGTGCCACCAGCAGCCCGGGGGCCCAGTACTTC.

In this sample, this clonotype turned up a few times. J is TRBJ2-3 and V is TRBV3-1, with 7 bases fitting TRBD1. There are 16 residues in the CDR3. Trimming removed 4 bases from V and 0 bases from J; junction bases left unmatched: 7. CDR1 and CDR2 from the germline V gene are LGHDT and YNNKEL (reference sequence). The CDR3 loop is CASSLGPGQSTDTQYF. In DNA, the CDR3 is TGTGCCAGCAGCCTTGGACCGGGACAGAGCACAGATACGCAGTATTTT.

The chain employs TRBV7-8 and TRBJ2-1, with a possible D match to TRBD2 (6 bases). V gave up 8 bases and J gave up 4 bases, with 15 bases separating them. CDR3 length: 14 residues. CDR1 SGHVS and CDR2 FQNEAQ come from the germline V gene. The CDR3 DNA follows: TGTGCCAGCGACGGGAGTTTTGGGTACAATGAGCAGTTCTTC. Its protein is CASDGSFGYNEQFF.

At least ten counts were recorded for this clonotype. The CDR3 is CASRLDVDNEQFF. The CDR3 bases are TGTGCCAGCAGGTTGGACGTAGACAATGAGCAGTTCTTC. The chain couples TRBV7-9 to TRBJ2-1; D is uncertain. The V and J ends lost 6 bases and 5 bases respectively, with 11 bases between them. The V gene's germline CDR1 is SEHNR and CDR2 FQNEAQ (reference sequence). CDR3 length equals 13 residues.

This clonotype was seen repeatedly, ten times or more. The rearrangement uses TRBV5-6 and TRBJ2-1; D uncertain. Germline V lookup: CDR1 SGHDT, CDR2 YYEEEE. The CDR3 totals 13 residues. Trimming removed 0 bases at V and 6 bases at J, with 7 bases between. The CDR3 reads CASSLVWANEQFF. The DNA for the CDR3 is TGTGCCAGCAGCTTGGTCTGGGCCAATGAGCAGTTCTTC.

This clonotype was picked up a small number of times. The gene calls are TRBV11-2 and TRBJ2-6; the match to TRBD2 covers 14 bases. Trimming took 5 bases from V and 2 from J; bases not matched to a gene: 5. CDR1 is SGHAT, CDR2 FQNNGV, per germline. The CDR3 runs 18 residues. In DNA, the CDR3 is TGTGCCAGCAGCCCTCGACTAGCGGGGGGGGCTGGGGCCAACGTCCTGACTTTC. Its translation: CASSPRLAGGAGANVLTF.

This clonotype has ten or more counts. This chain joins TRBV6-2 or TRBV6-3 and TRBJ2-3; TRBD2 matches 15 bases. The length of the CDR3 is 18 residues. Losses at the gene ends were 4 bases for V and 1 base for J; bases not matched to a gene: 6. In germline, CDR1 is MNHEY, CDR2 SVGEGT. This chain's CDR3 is CASSFGTSGRPRTDTQYF. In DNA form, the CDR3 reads TGTGCCAGCAGTTTCGGGACTAGCGGGAGGCCGCGCACAGATACGCAGTATTTT.

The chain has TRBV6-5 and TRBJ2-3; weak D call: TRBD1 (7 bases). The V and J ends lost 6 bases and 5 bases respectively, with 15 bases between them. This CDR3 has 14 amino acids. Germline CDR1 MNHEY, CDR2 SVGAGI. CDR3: CASRDSQGGDTQYF. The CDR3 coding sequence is TGTGCCAGCAGGGACTCCCAGGGGGGAGATACGCAGTATTTT.

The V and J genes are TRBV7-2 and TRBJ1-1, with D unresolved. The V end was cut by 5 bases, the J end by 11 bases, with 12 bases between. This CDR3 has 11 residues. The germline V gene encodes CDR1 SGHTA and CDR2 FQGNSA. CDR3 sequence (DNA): TGTGCCAGCAGCCCATCAGTCCGCGCTTTCTTT. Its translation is CASSPSVRAFF.

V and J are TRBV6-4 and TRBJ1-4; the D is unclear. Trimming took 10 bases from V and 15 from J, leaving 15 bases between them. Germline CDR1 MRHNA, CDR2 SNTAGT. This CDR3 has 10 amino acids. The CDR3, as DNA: TGTGCCATCCCGATCGGGGTTTTGTTTTTT. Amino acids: CAIPIGVLFF.

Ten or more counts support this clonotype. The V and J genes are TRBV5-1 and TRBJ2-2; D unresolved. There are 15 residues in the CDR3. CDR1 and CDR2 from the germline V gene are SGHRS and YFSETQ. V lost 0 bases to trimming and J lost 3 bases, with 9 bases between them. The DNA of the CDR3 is TGCGCCAGCAGCTTGGAGGGCCGGCACACCGGGGAGCTGTTTTTT. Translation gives CASSLEGRHTGELFF.

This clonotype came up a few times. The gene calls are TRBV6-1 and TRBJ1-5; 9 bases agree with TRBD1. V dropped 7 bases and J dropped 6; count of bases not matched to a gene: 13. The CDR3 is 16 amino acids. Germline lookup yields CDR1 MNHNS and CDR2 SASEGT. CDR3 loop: CASKLSTGGSGQPQHF. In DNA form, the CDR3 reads TGTGCCAGCAAACTATCGACAGGGGGAAGCGGTCAGCCCCAGCATTTT.

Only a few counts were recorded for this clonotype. The CDR3 reads CSARDFDHWNSPLHF. DNA for the CDR3: TGCAGTGCTAGAGATTTCGACCACTGGAATTCACCCCTCCACTTT. The V gene is TRBV20-1, the J gene TRBJ1-6; D is undetermined. The germline V and J ends were trimmed by 0 bases and 7 bases, with 13 bases remaining between them. Germline V lookup: CDR1 DFQATT, CDR2 SNEGSKA (reference sequence). The CDR3 contains 15 residues.

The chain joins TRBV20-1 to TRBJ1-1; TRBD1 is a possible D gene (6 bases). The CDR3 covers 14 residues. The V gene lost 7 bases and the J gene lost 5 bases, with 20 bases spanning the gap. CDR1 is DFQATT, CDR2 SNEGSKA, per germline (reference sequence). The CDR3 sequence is CSVNELRGGTEAFF. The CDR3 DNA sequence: TGCAGTGTTAACGAGCTGCGAGGGGGGACTGAAGCTTTCTTT.

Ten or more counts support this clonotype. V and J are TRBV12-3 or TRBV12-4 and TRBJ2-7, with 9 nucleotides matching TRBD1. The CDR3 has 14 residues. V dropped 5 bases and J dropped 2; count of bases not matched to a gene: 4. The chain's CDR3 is CASSPRTGAYEQYF. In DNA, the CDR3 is TGTGCCAGCAGTCCGAGGACAGGGGCCTACGAGCAGTACTTC.

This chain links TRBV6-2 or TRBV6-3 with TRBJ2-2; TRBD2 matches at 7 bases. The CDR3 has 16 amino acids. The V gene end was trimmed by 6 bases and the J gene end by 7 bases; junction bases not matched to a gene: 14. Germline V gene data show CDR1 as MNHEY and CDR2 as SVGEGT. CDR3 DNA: TGTGCCAGCAGCATAGCGGGCGACCTCCGGGTCGGGGAGCTGTTTTTT. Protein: CASSIAGDLRVGELFF.

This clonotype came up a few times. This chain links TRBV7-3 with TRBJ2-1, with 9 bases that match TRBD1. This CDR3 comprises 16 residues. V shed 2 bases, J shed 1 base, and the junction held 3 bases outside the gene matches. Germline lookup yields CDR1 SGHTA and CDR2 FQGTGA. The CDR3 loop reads CASSLAGTGSYNEQFF. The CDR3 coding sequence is TGTGCCAGCAGCTTAGCCGGGACAGGGTCCTACAATGAGCAGTTCTTC.

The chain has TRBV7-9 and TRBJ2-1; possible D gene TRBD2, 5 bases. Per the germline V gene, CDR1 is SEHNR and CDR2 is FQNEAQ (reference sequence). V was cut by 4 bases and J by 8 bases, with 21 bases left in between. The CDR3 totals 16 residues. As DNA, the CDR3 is TGTGCCAGCAGCTCATCCGGGAATTCGATTCTCTATGAGCAGTTCTTC. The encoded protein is CASSSSGNSILYEQFF.

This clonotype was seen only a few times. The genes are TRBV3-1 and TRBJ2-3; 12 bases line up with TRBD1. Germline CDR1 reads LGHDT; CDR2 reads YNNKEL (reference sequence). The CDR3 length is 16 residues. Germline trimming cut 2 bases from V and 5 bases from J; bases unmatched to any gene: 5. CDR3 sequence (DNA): TGTGCCAGCAGCCAACGCGGGACAGGGGGCAAAGATACGCAGTATTTT. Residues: CASSQRGTGGKDTQYF.